The clone carrying this T cell receptor beta chain was detected many times. Its antigen is undetermined. Trimming took 4 bases from V and 1 from J, leaving 16 bases between them. The germline V gene encodes CDR1 LGHNA and CDR2 YSLEER. The CDR3 runs 17 residues. This record comes from a study of molecular identifiers for immune sequencing clone quantification. Turning to the study itself: In replicates, RNA taken from roughly 20,000 or 100,000 naive CD8 cells was divided five ways, and four portions underwent sequencing. Notes on the study in general: Researchers reportedly could pick up spiked Jurkat TCR RNA from one cell mixed into more than 800,000 naive cells. Naive cells had under 1% of molecules in clones above 20 RNA copies, effectors over 99%.

TCRdb ran MiXCR on the PCR reads and lists one entry per CDR3 protein. The sample lists about 640,000 distinct CDR3 sequences, roughly 21% seen once, with roughly 0.85% in the top ten. Sequenced input: naive CD8+ T cells from blood, with Jurkat cell RNA spiked in. Subset given: FACS-sorted CD8+CD4-CCR7+CD45RA+ naive T cells. This TCR derives from a human donor in good health. Some libraries in this study had Jurkat cell RNA spiked in. The chain has TRBV4-3 and TRBJ2-2; a weak D match, TRBD1 (5 bases). As DNA, the CDR3 is TGCGCCAGCAGCCCAGGGATCACGATAGGGAACACCGGGGAGCTGTTTTTT. Amino acids: CASSPGITIGNTGELFF.